Listed below are T cell receptor beta chains from one sample, sequenced in a study of T cell repertoires in cytomegalovirus infection. No antigen has been assigned to these receptors. TCRdb re-derived calls from the reads in MiXCR, one entry per CDR3 protein. Seen here are 700,000 to 950,000 distinct CDR3 sequences, roughly 33% observed once, and the top ten hold over 10%. This material consisted of cultured CD8+ T cells from PBMCs, taken from culture after CMV antigen stimulation. Receptors were obtained from a human donor in good health (CMV status not recorded). Some clones in this sample may be carry-over from other donors' samples. Each CDR3 is given with its conserved first and last residue. The D gene is left open where the match is weak. The size field is filled for only some rows; it gives once, few, many or a size class.

v_gene: TRBV6-6; d_gene: -; abundance: few; j_gene: TRBJ2-3; CDR3nt: TGTGCCAGCAGTCACCCCGAAAGGAACCTAGATACGCAGTATTTT; CDR3aa: CASSHPERNLDTQYF
v_gene: TRBV12-3/TRBV12-4; d_gene: -; abundance: few; j_gene: TRBJ1-6; CDR3nt: TGTGCCAGCAGTCCTGGACCCGGCAGTTCACCCCTCCACTTT; CDR3aa: CASSPGPGSSPLHF
v_gene: TRBV19; d_gene: TRBD1; abundance: few; j_gene: TRBJ2-2; CDR3nt: TGTGCCAGTAGAGTTCTGACAGGGGTCACCGGGGAGCTGTTTTTT; CDR3aa: CASRVLTGVTGELFF
v_gene: TRBV7-9; d_gene: -; abundance: -; j_gene: TRBJ2-1; CDR3nt: TGTGCCAGCAGCTTACACCACAATGAGCAGTTCTTC; CDR3aa: CASSLHHNEQFF
v_gene: TRBV6-2/TRBV6-3; d_gene: TRBD1; abundance: -; j_gene: TRBJ1-2; CDR3nt: TGTGCCAGCAGTCCCCTCCGGGACAGGGCGTTTAAAGGCTACACCTTC; CDR3aa: CASSPLRDRAFKGYTF
v_gene: TRBV4-1; d_gene: -; abundance: -; j_gene: TRBJ2-3; CDR3nt: TGCGCCAGCAGCCAAGACCCCCTAATCCTAGCCTGGGGATACGATACGCAGTATTTT; CDR3aa: CASSQDPLILAWGYDTQYF
v_gene: TRBV19; d_gene: -; abundance: -; j_gene: TRBJ1-5; CDR3nt: TGTGCCAGTAGTGTCGTGCCGGTAAATCAGCCCCAGCATTTT; CDR3aa: CASSVVPVNQPQHF
v_gene: TRBV27; d_gene: -; abundance: few; j_gene: TRBJ2-1; CDR3nt: TGTGCCAGCAGTTACGGGCGGGCTTCCTACAATGAGCAGTTCTTC; CDR3aa: CASSYGRASYNEQFF
v_gene: TRBV12-3/TRBV12-4; d_gene: TRBD1; abundance: -; j_gene: TRBJ1-3; CDR3nt: TGTGCCAGCACCCCTGAGGGCAGGGGGTTTACTGGAAACACCATATATTTT; CDR3aa: CASTPEGRGFTGNTIYF
v_gene: TRBV6-1; d_gene: -; abundance: -; j_gene: TRBJ2-3; CDR3nt: TGTGCCAGCAGTGAATGGTTAGGATCAGATACGCAGTATTTT; CDR3aa: CASSEWLGSDTQYF
v_gene: TRBV6-1; d_gene: -; abundance: -; j_gene: TRBJ2-5; CDR3nt: TGTGCCAGCAGTGATACTTTGGGTCGGTGGGGGAAAAAAGAGACCCAGTACTTC; CDR3aa: CASSDTLGRWGKKETQYF
v_gene: TRBV7-6; d_gene: -; abundance: few; j_gene: TRBJ2-3; CDR3nt: TGTGCCAGCAGCCCGATCCGGGACTTCCAAAATACGCAGTATTTT; CDR3aa: CASSPIRDFQNTQYF
v_gene: TRBV6-2/TRBV6-3; d_gene: TRBD2; abundance: -; j_gene: TRBJ2-7; CDR3nt: TGTGCCAGCAGCCGGACTAGCTCCTACGAGCAGTACTTC; CDR3aa: CASSRTSSYEQYF
v_gene: TRBV7-8; d_gene: -; abundance: many; j_gene: TRBJ2-3; CDR3nt: TGTGCCAGCAGCTTACCCGCAGGGGTCCGCACAGATACGCAGTATTTT; CDR3aa: CASSLPAGVRTDTQYF
v_gene: TRBV20-1; d_gene: -; abundance: -; j_gene: TRBJ2-1; CDR3nt: TGCAGTGCTAGGGGGGCGGGGGTATACTACAATGAGCAGTTCTTC; CDR3aa: CSARGAGVYYNEQFF
v_gene: TRBV7-9; d_gene: TRBD1; abundance: -; j_gene: TRBJ2-5; CDR3nt: TGTGCCAGCAGATTTGGGACAGAGAAAGAGACCCAGTACTTC; CDR3aa: CASRFGTEKETQYF
v_gene: TRBV7-4; d_gene: -; abundance: few; j_gene: TRBJ2-3; CDR3nt: TGTGCCAGCAGCTCCCCAATCCTATATAGCACAGATACGCAGTATTTT; CDR3aa: CASSSPILYSTDTQYF
v_gene: TRBV27; d_gene: TRBD2; abundance: few; j_gene: TRBJ2-7; CDR3nt: TGTGCCAGCAGTCCACTAACTAGCGGGGGGCCGTACGAGCAGTACTTC; CDR3aa: CASSPLTSGGPYEQYF
v_gene: TRBV7-9; d_gene: -; abundance: -; j_gene: TRBJ1-4; CDR3nt: TGTGCCAGCACCAATAATGAAAAACTGTTTTTT; CDR3aa: CASTNNEKLFF
v_gene: TRBV12-3/TRBV12-4; d_gene: -; abundance: many; j_gene: TRBJ1-1; CDR3nt: TGTGCCAGCAGCCCCTTCCCGGATCTGAACACTGAAGCTTTCTTT; CDR3aa: CASSPFPDLNTEAFF
v_gene: TRBV27; d_gene: -; abundance: few; j_gene: TRBJ1-1; CDR3nt: TGTGCCAGCAGTTGGAGTCGGGCGAACACTGAAGCTTTCTTT; CDR3aa: CASSWSRANTEAFF
v_gene: TRBV6-2/TRBV6-3; d_gene: -; abundance: -; j_gene: TRBJ2-5; CDR3nt: TGTGCCAGCAGTTACCGGCACCAGTACTTC; CDR3aa: CASSYRHQYF
v_gene: TRBV19; d_gene: -; abundance: few; j_gene: TRBJ1-2; CDR3nt: TGTGCCAGTAGTCGGGACCCCCGGGACGGCTACACCTTC; CDR3aa: CASSRDPRDGYTF
v_gene: TRBV7-8; d_gene: -; abundance: many; j_gene: TRBJ2-1; CDR3nt: TGTGCCAGCAGCCCGCCGGGAAAAACATTGAGTCCGGGCTACAATGAGCAGTTCTTC; CDR3aa: CASSPPGKTLSPGYNEQFF
v_gene: TRBV5-6; d_gene: -; abundance: few; j_gene: TRBJ2-7; CDR3nt: TGTGCCAGCAGCTTGGTAGGCGGGCAAAGCTCCTACGAGCAGTACTTC; CDR3aa: CASSLVGGQSSYEQYF
v_gene: TRBV12-3/TRBV12-4; d_gene: TRBD2; abundance: few; j_gene: TRBJ2-3; CDR3nt: TGTGCCAGCAGTCCGTGGGGGGGGGATACGCAGTATTTT; CDR3aa: CASSPWGGDTQYF
v_gene: TRBV7-8; d_gene: TRBD2; abundance: many; j_gene: TRBJ2-1; CDR3nt: TGTGCCAGCAGCCCCCCGACTAGCGAGGACTACAATGAGCAGTTCTTC; CDR3aa: CASSPPTSEDYNEQFF
v_gene: TRBV20-1; d_gene: -; abundance: few; j_gene: TRBJ1-6; CDR3nt: TGCAGTGCTAGCGCGGGACTCCGGATAAGCTCCTATAATTCACCCCTCCACTTT; CDR3aa: CSASAGLRISSYNSPLHF